This T cell receptor (beta chain) was identified in a study of response to subunit inactivated influenza vaccine. Study conclusions and caveats: New T cells are recruited in small numbers by each seasonal influenza vaccination, according to the authors' suggestion.

About this clonotype: The antigen is not known.

V lost 10 bases to trimming and J lost 7 bases, with 14 bases between them. The CDR3 is 12 amino acids. TCRdb recomputed calls from the RT-PCR reads with MiXCR, one row per CDR3 protein. The table has about 610,000 distinct CDR3 sequences, approximately 14% seen once. This chain links TRBV12-3 or TRBV12-4 with TRBJ2-1; the D call may be TRBD1 or TRBD2 (5 bases each). The source is a man aged 50 to 59 who received an inactivated influenza vaccine. Sequencing used PBMCs from blood, obtained 11 to 12 days after vaccination. Written as DNA, the CDR3 is TGTGCCATAGGGACGGGGCTAAATGAGCAGTTCTTC. Encoded protein: CAIGTGLNEQFF.